These 2 T cell receptor beta chains originate from one sample sequenced in a study of blood T cell repertoires in COVID-19 (dated by TCRdb to the early 2020s). Library creation used the immunoSEQ multiplex PCR assay. TCRdb took this table from immuneACCESS and kept in-frame rearrangements with V and J called. Such tables lack part of the clones; where checked against another copy, unresolved V genes explain under half of the gap, and the rest is unexplained. Present in this sample are hundreds of thousands of clones, 70% to 90% of which were seen just once. The leading ten clones occupy over 1% of the sample. Sequences were obtained from peripheral blood. Every receptor here comes from a man between 65 and 85 years old with acute or convalescent COVID-19.

V is TRBV28 and J is TRBJ2-3; D perhaps matches TRBD2 (6 bases). The V gene lost 6 bases and the J gene lost 3 bases, with 19 bases spanning the gap. This CDR3 has 16 amino acids. Per the germline V gene, CDR1 is MDHEN and CDR2 is SYDVKM. The CDR3 DNA reads as TGTGCCAGCAGCGCGGCTAGCGTCCCTGGGACAGATACGCAGTATTTT. Translating it yields CASSAASVPGTDTQYF.

The V and J genes are TRBV28 and TRBJ2-7; no clear D gene. The CDR3 is made up of 10 amino acids. Trimming cost V 8 bases and J 6 bases, with 8 bases left between them. The germline gives CDR1 MDHEN, CDR2 SYDVKM. CDR3 residues: CASGSGEQYF. Written as DNA, the CDR3 is TGTGCCAGCGGCTCAGGCGAGCAGTACTTC.